One sample yielded the 9 T cell receptor beta chains listed below, sequenced in a study of T cell changes during pregnancy in multiple sclerosis. Profiling relied on immunoSEQ multiplex PCR, and the TCRdb table lists in-frame clones only, not all of them. The sample has more than 25,000 clones; roughly 90% are singletons. Sequences were derived from CD8+ T cells from peripheral blood mononuclear cells, sampled in the first trimester of pregnancy. These receptors all come from a female donor with multiple sclerosis, enrolled in a pregnancy study.

V and J are TRBV18 and TRBJ1-2; 9 bases are a match to TRBD1. Germline trimming cut 2 bases from V and 4 bases from J; bases unmatched to any gene: 14. The CDR3 has 18 amino acids. Germline assignment: CDR1 KGHSH and CDR2 LQKENI. CDR3 amino acids: CASSPTDTGGEGFYGYTF. The DNA of the CDR3 is TGTGCCAGCTCACCAACGGATACAGGGGGCGAGGGGTTCTATGGCTACACCTTC.

This clone rates as medium-sized. This chain uses TRBV5-4 with TRBJ1-4; TRBD1 might be the D (5 bases). V was trimmed by 3 bases and J by 6 bases, leaving 15 bases between them. Germline CDR1 reads SGHNT; CDR2 reads YYREEE (reference sequence). The CDR3 runs to 15 residues. The CDR3 region is CASSSGPGVDEKLFF. Written as DNA, the CDR3 is TGTGCCAGCAGCTCCGGACCGGGGGTGGATGAAAAACTGTTTTTT.

This chain uses TRBV19 with TRBJ1-4; D is unclear. The CDR3 is 14 amino acids. The germline V and J ends were trimmed by 4 bases and 6 bases, with 12 bases remaining between them. Germline V gene data show CDR1 as LNHDA and CDR2 as SQIVND (reference sequence). The CDR3 region has the DNA TGTGCCAGTAGTACGACTAACCCTTATGAAAAACTGTTTTTT. Encoded protein: CASSTTNPYEKLFF.

The chain uses TRBV9 and TRBJ2-1; 9 nucleotides align to TRBD1. CDR3 length: 17 residues. With V trimmed by 4 bases and J by 7 bases, 15 bases remained unmatched. The germline V gene has CDR1 SGDLS and CDR2 YYNGEE. CDR3 in DNA: TGTGCCAGCAGCCACTCACGACAGGGGGGACAGGTAAATGAGCAGTTCTTC. It is translated as CASSHSRQGGQVNEQFF.

This clone has more than one count but fewer than ten. The J gene is TRBJ2-1, the V gene TRBV30; 7 nucleotides agree with TRBD1. Germline assignment: CDR1 GTSNPN and CDR2 SVGIG (reference sequence). The V segment lost 1 base and the J segment 8 bases; nucleotides outside the gene matches: 5. This CDR3 region has 13 residues. CDR3 DNA: TGTGCCTGGAGTGCAATACAGGGGTATGAGCAGTTCTTC. This sequence encodes CAWSAIQGYEQFF.

In its sample, this clone was seen once. The rearrangement joins TRBV11-3 to TRBJ2-4, with 9 bases identical to TRBD2. The CDR3 is 14 residues long. Losses at the gene ends were 5 bases for V and 4 bases for J; bases not matched to a gene: 3. The germline V gene has CDR1 SGHNT and CDR2 YENEEA. The CDR3 here is CASSIAGGKNIQYF. CDR3 nucleotides: TGTGCCAGCAGCATTGCGGGGGGGAAAAACATTCAGTACTTC.

The gene calls are TRBV30 and TRBJ2-1; D might be TRBD2 (6 bases). Trimming cost V 2 bases and J 10 bases, with 18 bases left between them. CDR3 size: 14 residues. CDR1 and CDR2 from the germline V gene are GTSNPN and SVGIG (reference sequence). The CDR3 sequence: CAWSPRESKGEQFF. The CDR3 bases are TGTGCCTGGAGTCCCCGGGAGAGTAAAGGGGAGCAGTTCTTC.

Written as DNA, the CDR3 is TGCGCCAGCAGCCCGGGACAGAACTACGAGCAGTACTTC. This gives the protein CASSPGQNYEQYF. The chain combines TRBV5-1 with TRBJ2-7, with TRBD1 matching 7 bases. The germline CDR1 and CDR2 sequences are SGHRS and YFSETQ. Trimming took 4 bases from V and 3 from J; bases not matched to a gene: 4. This CDR3 comprises 13 residues.

The rearrangement joins TRBV28 to TRBJ2-3; D remains unclear. Germline CDR1 reads MDHEN; CDR2 reads SYDVKM. V dropped 3 bases and J dropped 6 bases, with 4 bases sitting between them. The CDR3 is 11 amino acids. CDR3 residues: CASSFSDTQYF. CDR3 DNA sequence: TGTGCCAGCAGTTTCTCGGATACGCAGTATTTT.